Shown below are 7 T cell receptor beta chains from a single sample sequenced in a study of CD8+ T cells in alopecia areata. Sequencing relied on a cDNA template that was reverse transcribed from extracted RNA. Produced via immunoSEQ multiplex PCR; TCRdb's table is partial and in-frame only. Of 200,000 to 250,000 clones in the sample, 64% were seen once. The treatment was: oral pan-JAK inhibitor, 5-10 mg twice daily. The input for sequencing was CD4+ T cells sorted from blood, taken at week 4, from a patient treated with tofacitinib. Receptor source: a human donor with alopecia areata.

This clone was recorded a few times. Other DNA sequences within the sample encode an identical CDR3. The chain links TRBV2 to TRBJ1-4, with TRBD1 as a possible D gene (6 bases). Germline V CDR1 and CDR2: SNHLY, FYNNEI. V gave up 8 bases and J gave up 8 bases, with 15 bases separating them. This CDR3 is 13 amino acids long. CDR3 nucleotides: TGTGCCAGCCGGGGCCAGCAGGGGGAAAAACTGTTTTTT. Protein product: CASRGQQGEKLFF.

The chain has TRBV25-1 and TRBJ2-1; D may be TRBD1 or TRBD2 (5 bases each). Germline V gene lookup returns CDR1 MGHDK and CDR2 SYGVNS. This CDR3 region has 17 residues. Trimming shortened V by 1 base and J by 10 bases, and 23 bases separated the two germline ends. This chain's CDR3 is CASSELWGGGPPGEQFF. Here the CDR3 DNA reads TGTGCCAGCAGTGAATTGTGGGGCGGCGGGCCCCCGGGGGAGCAGTTCTTC.

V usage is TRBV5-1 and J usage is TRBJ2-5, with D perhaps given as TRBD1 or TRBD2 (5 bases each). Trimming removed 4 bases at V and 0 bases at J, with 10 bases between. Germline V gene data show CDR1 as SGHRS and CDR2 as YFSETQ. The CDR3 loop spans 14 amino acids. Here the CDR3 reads CASSRGANQETQYF. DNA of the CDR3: TGCGCCAGCAGCAGAGGGGCCAACCAAGAGACCCAGTACTTC.

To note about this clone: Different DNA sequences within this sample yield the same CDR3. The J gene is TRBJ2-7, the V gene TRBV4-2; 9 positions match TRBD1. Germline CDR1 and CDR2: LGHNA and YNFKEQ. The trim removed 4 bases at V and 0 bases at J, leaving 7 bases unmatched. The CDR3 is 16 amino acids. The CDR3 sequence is CASSPSGTGSSYEQYF. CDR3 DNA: TGTGCCAGCAGCCCTTCCGGGACAGGGAGCTCCTACGAGCAGTACTTC.

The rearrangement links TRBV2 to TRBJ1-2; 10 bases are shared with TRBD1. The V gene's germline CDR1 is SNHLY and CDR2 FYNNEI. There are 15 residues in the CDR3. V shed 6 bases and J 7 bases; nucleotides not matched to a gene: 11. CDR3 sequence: CASRDFEDRGIGYTF. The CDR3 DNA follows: TGTGCCAGCAGGGACTTCGAGGACAGGGGGATTGGCTACACCTTC.

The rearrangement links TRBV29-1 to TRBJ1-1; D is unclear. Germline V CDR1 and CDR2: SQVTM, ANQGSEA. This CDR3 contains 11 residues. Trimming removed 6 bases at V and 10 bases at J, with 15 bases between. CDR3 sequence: CSVAGPGPAFF. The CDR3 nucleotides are TGCAGCGTCGCCGGGCCAGGCCCAGCTTTCTTT. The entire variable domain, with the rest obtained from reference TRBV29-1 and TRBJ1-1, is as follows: SAVISQKPSRDICQRGTSLTIQCQVDSQVTMMFWYRQQPGQSLTLIATANQGSEATYESGFVIDKFPISRPNLTFSTLTVSNMSPEDSSIYLCSVAGPGPAFFGQGTRLTVV.

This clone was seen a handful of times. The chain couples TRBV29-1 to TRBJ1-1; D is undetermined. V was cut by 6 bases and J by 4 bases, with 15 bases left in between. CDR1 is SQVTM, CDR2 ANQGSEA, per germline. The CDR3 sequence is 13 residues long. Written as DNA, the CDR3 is TGCAGCGTCCATGGACGTAAGGGCACTGAAGCTTTCTTT. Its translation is CSVHGRKGTEAFF.